Sequencing of this TCR beta chain was carried out in a study of blood T cell repertoires in COVID-19. Only in-frame clones appear in the TCRdb table, and some are missing; sequencing was by immunoSEQ multiplex PCR. The profile covers approximately 300,000 clones, with more than 75% appearing a single time and 5.3% taken by the ten largest. V shed 9 bases, J shed 2 bases, and the junction held 6 bases outside the gene matches. Germline values: CDR1 LNHDA, CDR2 SQIVND (reference sequence). The CDR3 runs 14 residues. The source of this sequence is a woman in her 30s who had recovered from COVID-19. The chain combines TRBV19 with TRBJ2-3; 9 bases line up with TRBD2. The sequencing input was PBMCs or T cells enriched from blood (not recorded which). CDR3 sequence reads: CASLSSGATDTQYF. In DNA form, the CDR3 reads TGTGCCAGCCTATCTAGCGGGGCCACAGATACGCAGTATTTT.